This T cell receptor beta chain derives from a study of human T cells and chemical hapten exposure. MiXCR was run by TCRdb on the RACE reads, yielding one entry per CDR3 protein. The repertoire holds around 130,000 distinct CDR3 sequences, with about 9% as singletons. This clonotype was seen ten or more times. Germline CDR1 reads ENHRY; CDR2 reads SYGVKD. The V and J ends lost 9 bases and 8 bases respectively, with 14 bases between them. The CDR3 has 12 amino acids. The time point denotes: healthy volunteer bleed at 2 weeks. Total RNA extraction was carried out from unfractionated whole blood. This clonotype originated in a male donor in good health. Some clones in this sample may be carry-over from other donors' samples. J is TRBJ2-1 and V is TRBV10-3, with TRBD1 as a possible D gene (6 bases). Sequences were obtained from whole blood. CDR3 region: CAISLGADEQFF. DNA for the CDR3: TGTGCCATTAGCCTGGGGGCCGATGAGCAGTTCTTC.